This T cell receptor (beta chain) was sequenced in a study of Graves' ophthalmopathy and Graves' hyperthyroidism. For repertoire sequencing, the TCR beta CDR3 regions were amplified from RNA transcripts. In the first round, RT-PCR was carried out with HTBI primers, and a multiplex PCR formed the second round. MiXCR was run by TCRdb on the multiplex PCR reads, yielding one entry per CDR3 protein. In the table there are 500,000 to 700,000 distinct CDR3 sequences, around a fifth of which are singletons. CDR3 length equals 12 residues. V dropped 3 bases and J dropped 6 bases, with 12 bases sitting between them. Germline loops: CDR1 SQVTM, CDR2 ANQGSEA.

What was sequenced was peripheral blood. The origin of this receptor is a woman aged 18-29 years with stable Graves' hyperthyroidism. Some clones in this sample may be carry-over from other donors' samples. J is TRBJ2-7 and V is TRBV29-1; TRBD2 might be the D (6 bases). The CDR3 DNA reads TGCAGCGTTGAGCAGGGAGGCTCCGAGCAGTACTTC. Protein product: CSVEQGGSEQYF.